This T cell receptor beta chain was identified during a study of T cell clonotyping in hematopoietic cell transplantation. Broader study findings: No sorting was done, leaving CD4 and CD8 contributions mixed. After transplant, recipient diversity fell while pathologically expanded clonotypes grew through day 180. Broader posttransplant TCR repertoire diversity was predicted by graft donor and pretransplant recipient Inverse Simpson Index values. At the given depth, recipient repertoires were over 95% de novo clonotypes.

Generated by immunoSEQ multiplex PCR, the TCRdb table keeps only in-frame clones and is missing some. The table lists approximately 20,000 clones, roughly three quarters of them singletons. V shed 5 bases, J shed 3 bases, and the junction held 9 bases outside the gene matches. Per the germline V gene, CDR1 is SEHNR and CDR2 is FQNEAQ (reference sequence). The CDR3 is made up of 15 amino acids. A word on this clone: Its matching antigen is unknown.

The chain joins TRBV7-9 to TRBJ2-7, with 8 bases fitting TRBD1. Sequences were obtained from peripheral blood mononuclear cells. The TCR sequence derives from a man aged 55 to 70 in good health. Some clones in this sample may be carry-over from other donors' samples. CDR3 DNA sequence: TGTGCCAGCAGCCAGGGACAGGCCGTGGTCTACGAGCAGTACTTC. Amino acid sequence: CASSQGQAVVYEQYF.